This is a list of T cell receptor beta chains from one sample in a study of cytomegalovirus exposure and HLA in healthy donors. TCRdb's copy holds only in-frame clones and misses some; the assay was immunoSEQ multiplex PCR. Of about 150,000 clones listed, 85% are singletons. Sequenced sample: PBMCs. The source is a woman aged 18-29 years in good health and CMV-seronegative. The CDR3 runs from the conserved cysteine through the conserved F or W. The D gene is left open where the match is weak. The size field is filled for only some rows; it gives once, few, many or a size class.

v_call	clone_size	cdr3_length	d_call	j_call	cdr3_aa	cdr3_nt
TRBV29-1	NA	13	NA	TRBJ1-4	CSVDLGEGEKLFF	TGCAGCGTTGATCTAGGGGAGGGTGAAAAACTGTTTTTT
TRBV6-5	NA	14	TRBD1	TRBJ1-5	CASSRTGYNQPQHF	TGTGCCAGCAGCAGGACAGGGTACAATCAGCCCCAGCATTTT
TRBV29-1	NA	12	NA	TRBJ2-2	CSVLSGTGELFF	TGCAGCGTCCTCTCGGGCACCGGGGAGCTGTTTTTT
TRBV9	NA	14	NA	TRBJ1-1	CASSVALHGTEAFF	TGTGCCAGCAGCGTAGCTCTCCACGGCACTGAAGCTTTCTTT
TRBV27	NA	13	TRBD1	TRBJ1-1	CATGVRGDTEAFF	TGTGCCACCGGGGTCAGGGGGGACACTGAAGCTTTCTTT
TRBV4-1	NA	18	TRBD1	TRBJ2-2	CASSQDFTRTGNTGELFF	TGCGCCAGCAGCCAAGATTTTACGCGGACAGGGAACACCGGGGAGCTGTTTTTT
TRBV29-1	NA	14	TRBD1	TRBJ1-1	CSVQGARAITEAFF	TGCAGCGTACAGGGGGCACGGGCTATCACTGAAGCTTTCTTT
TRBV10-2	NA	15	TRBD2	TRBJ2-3	CASSDTSGPTDTQYF	TGCGCCAGCAGTGATACTAGCGGACCTACAGATACGCAGTATTTT
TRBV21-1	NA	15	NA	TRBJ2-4	CASSNGGCSDNIQYF	TGTGCCAGCAGCAACGGGGGGTGCAGTGACAACATTCAGTACTTC
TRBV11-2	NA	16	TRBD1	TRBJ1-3	CASSRTDRGAGNTIYF	TGTGCCAGCAGCCGAACAGACAGGGGGGCTGGAAACACCATATATTTT
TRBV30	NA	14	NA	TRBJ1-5	CAWSPGGGWQPQHF	TGTGCCTGGAGTCCCGGCGGGGGGTGGCAGCCCCAGCATTTT
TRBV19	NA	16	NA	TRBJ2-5	CASSMEASWSGETQYF	TGTGCCAGTAGTATGGAGGCTAGCTGGTCGGGGGAGACCCAGTACTTC
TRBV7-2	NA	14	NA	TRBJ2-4	CASSFRVGENIQYF	TGTGCCAGCAGCTTCAGGGTTGGGGAAAACATTCAGTACTTC
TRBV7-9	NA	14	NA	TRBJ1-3	CASSTVRSGNTIYF	TGTGCCAGCAGCACGGTCCGCTCTGGAAACACCATATATTTT
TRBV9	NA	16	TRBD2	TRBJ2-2	CASSVGLAGAAGELFF	TGTGCCAGCAGCGTAGGACTAGCGGGGGCGGCGGGGGAGCTGTTTTTT
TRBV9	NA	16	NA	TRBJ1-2	CASSVPRSGRNYGYTF	TGTGCCAGCAGCGTACCCCGTTCTGGGCGAAACTATGGCTACACCTTC
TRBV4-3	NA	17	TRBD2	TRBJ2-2	CASSQDASGGTKGELFF	TGCGCCAGCAGCCAAGACGCGAGCGGGGGGACAAAAGGGGAGCTGTTTTTT
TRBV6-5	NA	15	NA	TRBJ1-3	CASSYSKPSGNTIYF	TGTGCCAGCAGTTACTCGAAGCCCTCTGGAAACACCATATATTTT
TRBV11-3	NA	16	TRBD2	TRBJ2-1	CASSGASGSVHNEQFF	TGTGCCAGCAGTGGGGCTAGCGGGTCAGTACACAATGAGCAGTTCTTC
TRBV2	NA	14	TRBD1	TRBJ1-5	CASSSRTGYQPQHF	TGTGCCAGCAGTTCCCGGACAGGCTATCAGCCCCAGCATTTT
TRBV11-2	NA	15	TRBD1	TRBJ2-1	CASSFQGQGGNEQFF	TGTGCCAGCAGCTTCCAGGGACAGGGGGGGAATGAGCAGTTCTTC
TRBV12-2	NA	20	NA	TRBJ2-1	CASRLATDPGLAGGGYEQFF	TGTGCAAGTCGCTTAGCGACGGACCCGGGACTAGCGGGAGGAGGATATGAGCAGTTCTTC
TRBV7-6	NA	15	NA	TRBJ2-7	CASSLDRDTSYEQYF	TGTGCCAGCAGCTTGGACCGGGACACATCCTACGAGCAGTACTTC
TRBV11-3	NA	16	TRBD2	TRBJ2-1	CASSLESAGGYNEQFF	TGTGCCAGCAGCTTAGAGTCAGCGGGAGGCTACAATGAGCAGTTCTTC
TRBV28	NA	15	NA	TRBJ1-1	CASRPHQGLGTEAFF	TGTGCCAGCAGGCCTCATCAGGGTTTGGGGACTGAAGCTTTCTTT
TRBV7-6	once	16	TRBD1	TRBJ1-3	CASSSQLQGTGNTIYF	TGTGCCAGCAGCTCGCAATTACAGGGGACTGGAAACACCATATATTTT
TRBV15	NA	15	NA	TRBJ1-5	CATSRDHLSNQPQHF	TGTGCCACCAGTCGAGATCACCTAAGCAATCAGCCCCAGCATTTT
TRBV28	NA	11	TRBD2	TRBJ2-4	CASSLAGVQYF	TGTGCCAGCAGTTTAGCGGGGGTTCAGTACTTC
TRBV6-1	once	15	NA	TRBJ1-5	CASMGRDYSNQPQHF	TGTGCCAGCATGGGGAGGGACTATAGCAATCAGCCCCAGCATTTT
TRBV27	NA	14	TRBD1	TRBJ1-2	CASSLSGTVLGYTF	TGTGCCAGCAGTTTAAGTGGGACAGTCCTTGGCTACACCTTC
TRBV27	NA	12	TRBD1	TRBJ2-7	CASRKQGSEQYF	TGTGCCAGCCGGAAACAGGGGTCCGAGCAGTACTTC
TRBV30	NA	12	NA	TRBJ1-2	CAWSVGWAGYTF	TGTGCCTGGAGTGTTGGGTGGGCCGGCTACACCTTC
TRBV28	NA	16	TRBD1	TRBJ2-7	CASSLPTGQAYYEQYF	TGTGCCAGCAGTTTGCCTACGGGACAGGCATATTACGAGCAGTACTTC
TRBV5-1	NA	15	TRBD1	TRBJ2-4	CASSHWDRVGNIQYF	TGCGCCAGCAGCCATTGGGACAGGGTAGGGAACATTCAGTACTTC
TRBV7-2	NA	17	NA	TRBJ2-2	CASSLVVLVQGSGELFF	TGTGCCAGCAGCTTAGTGGTCCTTGTACAGGGCTCCGGGGAGCTGTTTTTT
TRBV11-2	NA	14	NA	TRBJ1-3	CASTNIPGGNTIYF	TGTGCCAGCACCAATATTCCAGGTGGAAACACCATATATTTT
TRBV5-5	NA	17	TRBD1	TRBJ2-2	CASTQGSRGLSGGELFF	TGTGCCAGCACCCAAGGGAGCAGGGGGCTATCCGGCGGGGAGCTGTTTTTT
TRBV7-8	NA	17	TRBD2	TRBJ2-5	CASSLGLAGSVEETQYF	TGTGCCAGCAGCTTAGGACTAGCGGGATCGGTTGAAGAGACCCAGTACTTC
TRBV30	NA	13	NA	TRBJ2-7	CAWTRQGLDEQYF	TGTGCCTGGACGCGGCAGGGCTTGGACGAGCAGTACTTC
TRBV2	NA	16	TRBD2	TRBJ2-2	CASSERLAGSAGELFF	TGTGCCAGCAGTGAAAGGCTAGCGGGGTCGGCCGGGGAGCTGTTTTTT
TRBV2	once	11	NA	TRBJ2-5	CASSPQETQYF	TGTGCCAGCAGCCCGCAAGAGACCCAGTACTTC
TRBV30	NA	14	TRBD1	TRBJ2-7	CAWSQPPRGREQYF	TGTGCCTGGTCTCAACCACCCAGGGGGCGCGAGCAGTACTTC
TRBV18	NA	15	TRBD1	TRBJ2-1	CASSEGTGSYNEQFF	TGTGCCAGCTCGGAAGGGACAGGGTCCTACAATGAGCAGTTCTTC
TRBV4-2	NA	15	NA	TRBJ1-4	CASSQAGSASWKLFF	TGTGCCAGCAGCCAAGCCGGGTCTGCTTCCTGGAAACTGTTTTTT
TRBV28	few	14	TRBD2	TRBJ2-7	CASSLAGGSYEQYF	TGTGCCAGCAGTTTAGCGGGGGGCTCCTACGAGCAGTACTTC
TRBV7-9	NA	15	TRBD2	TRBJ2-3	CASSFGGGVGDTQYF	TGTGCCAGCAGCTTCGGCGGGGGGGTTGGAGATACGCAGTATTTT
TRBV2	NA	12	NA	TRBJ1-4	CASLGQDEKLFF	TGTGCCAGCTTAGGCCAGGATGAAAAACTGTTTTTT
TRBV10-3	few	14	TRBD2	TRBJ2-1	CAIRELAGYNEQFF	TGTGCCATCAGGGAACTAGCGGGGTACAATGAGCAGTTCTTC
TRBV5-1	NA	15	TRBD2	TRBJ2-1	CASSLEAGGLNEQFF	TGCGCCAGCAGCTTGGAAGCGGGGGGGCTCAATGAGCAGTTCTTC
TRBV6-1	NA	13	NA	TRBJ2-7	CASSVVTSYEQYF	TGTGCCAGCAGTGTAGTCACCTCCTACGAGCAGTACTTC
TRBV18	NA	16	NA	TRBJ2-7	CASSPPGFGSTGEQYF	TGTGCCAGCTCACCACCGGGATTCGGCAGTACAGGCGAGCAGTACTTC
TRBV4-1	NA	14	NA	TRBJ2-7	CASSQYRAGYEQYF	TGCGCCAGCAGCCAATACAGGGCTGGCTACGAGCAGTACTTC
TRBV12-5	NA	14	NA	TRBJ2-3	CASGRSPGADTQYF	TGTGCTAGTGGACGGAGCCCAGGGGCAGATACGCAGTATTTT
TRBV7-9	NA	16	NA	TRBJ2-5	CASIRGIGGLQETQYF	TGTGCCAGCATCCGTGGCATCGGGGGTTTGCAAGAGACCCAGTACTTC
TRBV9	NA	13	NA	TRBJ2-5	CASSPPSGETQYF	TGTGCCAGCAGCCCTCCTAGTGGCGAGACCCAGTACTTC